This TCR beta chain came from a study of metastatic and nonmetastatic thyroid tumors. This clone was detected ten times or more. There were no patients who had received any treatment before thyroid surgery. Authors' methods: The authors used CDR3 differences across clinicopathological groups to build a distant-metastasis classifier for papillary thyroid cancer. TCRdb called clones again from the PCR reads with MiXCR. These V and J calls are TCRdb output, not the study's own analysis. The table lists about 92,000 clones, about 15% of them singletons. The sequenced sample was blood. This TCR derives from a female donor with papillary thyroid cancer or a benign thyroid nodule (not recorded which). Some clones in this sample may be carry-over from other donors' samples.

The DNA of the CDR3 is TGTGCCCTTATGGTGAAAGGGATGGGGGCTCTCACTCTGCCTGGGGCCAACGTCCTGACTTTC. Its translation is CALMVKGMGALTLPGANVLTF. The chain carries TRBV6-6 and TRBJ2-6; the D gene is possibly TRBD1 (6 bases). Per germline, CDR1 MNHNY and CDR2 SVGAGI (reference sequence). This CDR3 spans 21 amino acids. V was clipped by 11 bases and J by 2 bases, with 34 bases between them.